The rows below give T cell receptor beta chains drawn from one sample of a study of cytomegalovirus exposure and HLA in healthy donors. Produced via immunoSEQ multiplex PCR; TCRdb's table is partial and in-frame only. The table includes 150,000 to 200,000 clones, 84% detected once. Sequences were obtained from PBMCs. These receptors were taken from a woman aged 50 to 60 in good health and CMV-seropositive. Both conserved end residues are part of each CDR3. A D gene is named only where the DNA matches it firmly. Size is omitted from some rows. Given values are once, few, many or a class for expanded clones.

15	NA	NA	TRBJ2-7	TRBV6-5	TGTGCCAGCAGTTACCCGGGGACACGGTATGGGGAGCAGTACTTC	CASSYPGTRYGEQYF
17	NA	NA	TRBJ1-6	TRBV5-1	TGCGCCAGCAGCTTAACCAGTGCCCCTTCCTATAATTCACCCCTCCACTTT	CASSLTSAPSYNSPLHF
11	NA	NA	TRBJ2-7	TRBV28	TGTGCCAGCACCTCTGCCTACGAGCAGTACTTC	CASTSAYEQYF
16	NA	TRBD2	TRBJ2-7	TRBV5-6	TGTGCCAGCAGCTTCAGCGGGGGGACGAGCTCCTACGAGCAGTACTTC	CASSFSGGTSSYEQYF
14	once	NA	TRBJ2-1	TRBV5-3	TGTGCCAGAAGAACCAGCGGAGACTACAATGAGCAGTTCTTC	CARRTSGDYNEQFF
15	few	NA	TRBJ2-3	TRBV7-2	TGTGCCAGCAGCTTAGAGCGAAGAGCGATGAATACGCAGTATTTT	CASSLERRAMNTQYF
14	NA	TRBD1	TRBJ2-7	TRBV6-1	TGTGCCATCAACGACGCGAACAGGGGGCTTGAGCAGTACTTC	CAINDANRGLEQYF
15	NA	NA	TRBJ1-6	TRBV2	TGTGCCAGCAGTGAATCGCAGGGGCAGTATTCACCCCTCCACTTT	CASSESQGQYSPLHF
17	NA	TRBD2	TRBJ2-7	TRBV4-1	TGCGCCAGCAGCCAAGGGGGGCTAGCGGGGGGGCCTGACGAGCAGTACTTC	CASSQGGLAGGPDEQYF
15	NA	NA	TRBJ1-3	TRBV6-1	TGTGCCAGCAGAACAGGCGGAACCTCAGGAAACACCATATATTTT	CASRTGGTSGNTIYF
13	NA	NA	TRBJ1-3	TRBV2	TGTGCCAGCAGTGACAACTCTGGAAACACCATATATTTT	CASSDNSGNTIYF